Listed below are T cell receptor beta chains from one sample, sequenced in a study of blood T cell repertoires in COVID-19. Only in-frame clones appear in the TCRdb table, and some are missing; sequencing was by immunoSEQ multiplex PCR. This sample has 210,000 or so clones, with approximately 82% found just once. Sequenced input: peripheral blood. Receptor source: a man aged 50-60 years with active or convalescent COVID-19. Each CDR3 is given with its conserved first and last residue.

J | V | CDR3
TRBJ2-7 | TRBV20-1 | CSARDSYEQYF
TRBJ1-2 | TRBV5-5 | CASSRLDRTYGYTF
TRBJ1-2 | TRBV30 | CAWSQGGYGYTF
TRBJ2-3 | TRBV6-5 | CASSSLRQGADTQYF
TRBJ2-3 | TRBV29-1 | CSVVGLAGGSYTQYF
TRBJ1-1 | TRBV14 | CASSQGQNTEAFF
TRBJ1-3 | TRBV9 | CASSVGSLSSGNTIYF
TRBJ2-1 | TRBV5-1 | CASSLAWQGNEQFF
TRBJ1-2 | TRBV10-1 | CASSGQGSYGYTF
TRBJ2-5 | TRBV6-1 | CASSERETQYF
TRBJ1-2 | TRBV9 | CASSATGVMDYGYTF
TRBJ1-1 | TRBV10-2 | CASSMPGFVNTEAFF
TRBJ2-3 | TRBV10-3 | CAISRPAGLHTDTQYF
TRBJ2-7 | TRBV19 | CASSIDLNSYEQYF
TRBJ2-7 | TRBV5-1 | CASSPRDGSYEQYF
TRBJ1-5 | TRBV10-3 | CAIRDSQYSNQPQHF
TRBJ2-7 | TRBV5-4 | CASSLRQGGGYEQYF
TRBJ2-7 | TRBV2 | CASRGDRAAYEQYF
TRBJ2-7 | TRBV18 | CASSPGGGGYEQYF
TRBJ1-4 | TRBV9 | CASSLTGTGGEKLFF
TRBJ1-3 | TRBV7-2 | CASSLALWSQGNTIYF
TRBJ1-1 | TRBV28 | CASSFSKGYTEAFF
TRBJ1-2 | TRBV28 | CASSRGSYGYTF
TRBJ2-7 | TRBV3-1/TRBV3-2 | CASSPRGYYYEQYF
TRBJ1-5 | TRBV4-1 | CASSQGGGQGFQPQHF
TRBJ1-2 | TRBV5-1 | CASCKGVSEDGYTF